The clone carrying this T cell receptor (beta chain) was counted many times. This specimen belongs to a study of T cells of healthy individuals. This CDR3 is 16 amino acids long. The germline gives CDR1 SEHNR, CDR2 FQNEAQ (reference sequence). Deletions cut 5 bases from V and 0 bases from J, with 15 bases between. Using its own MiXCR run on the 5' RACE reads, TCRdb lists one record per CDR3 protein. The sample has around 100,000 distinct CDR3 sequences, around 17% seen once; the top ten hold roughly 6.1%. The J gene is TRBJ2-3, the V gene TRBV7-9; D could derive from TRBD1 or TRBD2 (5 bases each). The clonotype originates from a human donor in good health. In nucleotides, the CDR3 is TGTGCCAGCAGCCCGAATCCGGGACGCAGCACAGATACGCAGTATTTT. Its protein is CASSPNPGRSTDTQYF.